These 12 T cell receptor beta chains were sequenced from one sample in a study of radiation and T cells in renal cell carcinoma. Assay used: immunoSEQ multiplex PCR; TCRdb lists only in-frame clones, some missing. The repertoire has some 110,000 clones, approximately 78% of them found once; the top ten carry approximately 3%. Time point denoted: baseline pretreatment blood. Sample treatment: 15 Gy SBRT to primary tumor, nephrectomy 4 weeks later. The sample was blood, taken from a patient whose treatment included radiotherapy and nephrectomy. The receptor source for this set is a woman aged 60-75 years with renal cell carcinoma.

This clone was seen only a few times. This chain connects TRBV5-6 to TRBJ1-1, with unresolved D. Germline CDR1 reads SGHDT; CDR2 reads YYEEEE. The CDR3 is made up of 14 amino acids. V was trimmed by 1 base and J by 1 base, leaving 8 bases between them. The CDR3 DNA reads as TGTGCCAGCAGCTTGTTACAGACGAACACTGAAGCTTTCTTT. Residues: CASSLLQTNTEAFF.

The chain couples TRBV7-9 to TRBJ2-7; 8 bases match TRBD1. V shed 1 base and J 5 bases; nucleotides not matched to a gene: 4. From germline, CDR1 is SEHNR and CDR2 FQNEAQ (reference sequence). The CDR3 consists of 14 residues. CDR3 loop: CASSLVDRVDEQYF. The CDR3 region has the DNA TGTGCCAGCAGCTTAGTGGACAGGGTGGACGAGCAGTACTTC.

The chain links TRBV6-1 to TRBJ2-6, with D possibly being TRBD2 (6 bases). The germline V gene encodes CDR1 MNHNS and CDR2 SASEGT. The CDR3 runs to 15 residues. Trimming took 6 bases from V and 3 from J, leaving 12 bases between them. CDR3 protein: CASRQGLDGANVLTF. CDR3 nucleotide sequence: TGTGCCAGCAGGCAGGGACTGGATGGGGCCAACGTCCTGACTTTC.

In regard to this clone: One junction end does not reproduce the germline sequence, and a read error may be involved. CDR3 region: CASSKSRAENQPQHF. The CDR3 DNA sequence: TGTGCCAGCAGCAAATCTAGGGCAGAGAATCAGCCCCAGCATTTT. The rearrangement uses TRBV16 and TRBJ1-5, with no clear D. Germline loops: CDR1 KGHSY, CDR2 FQNENV. CDR3 length: 15 amino acids. The variable domain in full, with the rest retrieved from reference TRBV16 and TRBJ1-5, is GEEVAQTPKHLVRGEGQKAKLYCAPIKGHSYVFWYQQVLKNEFKFLISFQNENVFDETGMPKERFSAKCLPNSPCSLEIQATKLEDSAVYFCASSKSRAENQPQHFGDGTRLSIL.

The chain couples TRBV18 to TRBJ2-3, with TRBD2 matching 7 bases. Per the germline V gene, CDR1 is KGHSH and CDR2 is LQKENI. J gave up 1 base and V 3 bases, and 1 base lay outside the gene matches. CDR3 length: 14 residues. CDR3 amino acids: CASSPREGTDTQYF. CDR3 DNA sequence: TGTGCCAGCTCACCCCGGGAGGGCACAGATACGCAGTATTTT.

V usage is TRBV11-3 and J usage is TRBJ2-3, with no clear D. V lost 1 base to trimming and J lost 2 bases, with 10 bases between them. The CDR3 covers 15 residues. CDR1 is SGHNT, CDR2 YENEEA, per germline. This chain's CDR3 is CASSLGLVVTDTQYF. The CDR3 coding sequence is TGTGCCAGCAGCTTAGGTCTCGTCGTCACAGATACGCAGTATTTT.

The gene calls are TRBV19 and TRBJ2-5; D is ambiguous. The V and J ends lost 3 bases and 5 bases respectively, with 16 bases between them. This CDR3 has 15 residues. Germline values: CDR1 LNHDA, CDR2 SQIVND (reference sequence). The CDR3 protein is CASSIYSGLQETQYF. CDR3 in DNA: TGTGCCAGTAGTATCTACAGTGGGCTACAGGAGACCCAGTACTTC.

The rearrangement links TRBV5-1 to TRBJ2-7, with 9 bases lining up with TRBD1. The ends lost 5 bases at V and 4 bases at J; junction bases unmatched: 7. Germline CDR1 SGHRS, CDR2 YFSETQ. This CDR3 spans 14 amino acids. CDR3 in amino acids: CASSRDRDRYEQYF. In DNA form, the CDR3 reads TGCGCCAGCAGTCGGGACAGGGACAGGTACGAGCAGTACTTC.

J is TRBJ2-1 and V is TRBV2; TRBD2 matches at 12 bases. Germline CDR1 and CDR2: SNHLY and FYNNEI. The junction had 10 bases not matched to a gene; V was cut back by 3 bases and J by 7 bases. This CDR3 has 17 amino acids. CDR3 sequence reads: CASSETSGSVGGNEQFF. The CDR3 nucleotides are TGTGCCAGCAGTGAGACTAGCGGGAGTGTCGGGGGGAATGAGCAGTTCTTC.

This clone turned up a few times. As DNA, the CDR3 is TGTGCCATTCGTAGAGGCTCAGGCACAGATACGCAGTATTTT. It codes for CAIRRGSGTDTQYF. This chain links TRBV6-5 with TRBJ2-3; D unclear. Per the germline V gene, CDR1 is MNHEY and CDR2 is SVGAGI. The CDR3 is 14 residues long. Between the trimmed V and J ends, which lost 10 bases and 1 base, there was a span of 15 bases.

This clone came up a few times. The rearrangement joins TRBV11-2 to TRBJ1-1; D unclear. Per the germline V gene, CDR1 is SGHAT and CDR2 is FQNNGV. V lost 7 bases and J lost 0, with 9 bases in between. This CDR3 is 13 amino acids long. Written as DNA, the CDR3 is TGTGCCAGCAACGGGAACATGAACACTGAAGCTTTCTTT. Translating it yields CASNGNMNTEAFF.

This chain links TRBV4-3 with TRBJ2-3; a possible D gene is TRBD2 (7 bases). Germline V gene lookup returns CDR1 LGHNA and CDR2 YSLEER. This CDR3 contains 16 residues. Trimming pared 0 bases from V and 0 bases from J, leaving 10 bases between. CDR3 nucleotide sequence: TGCGCCAGCAGCCAAGATCGGGGGGCTAGCACAGATACGCAGTATTTT. Protein: CASSQDRGASTDTQYF.